The rows below give T cell receptor beta chains drawn from one sample of a study of spatial heterogeneity in lung cancer. TCRdb redid the calling of the 5' RACE reads with MiXCR, one entry per CDR3 protein. The sample holds about 8,500 distinct CDR3 sequences, 6.5% to 8% seen once. The sequencing here drew on PBMCs, taken at surgery. The receptors derive from a female donor with early-stage non-small cell lung cancer. Each CDR3 is given with its conserved first and last residue.

V gene	J gene	CDR3 length	CDR3 protein
TRBV27	TRBJ2-7	14	CASSSGTSEGEQYF
TRBV12-3/TRBV12-4	TRBJ2-3	14	CASRLTQGPDTQYF
TRBV7-9	TRBJ2-6	15	CASSLSRSGANVLTF
TRBV28	TRBJ2-1	15	CASRPSGRADNEQFF
TRBV6-1	TRBJ1-1	13	CASSRGGGAEAFF
TRBV7-2	TRBJ2-7	14	CASSLGVRRDEQYF
TRBV29-1	TRBJ1-1	12	CSVEGWDTEAFF
TRBV7-3	TRBJ2-7	16	CASSPSGLARSYEQYF
TRBV7-9	TRBJ1-4	14	CASSAQGAGEKLFF
TRBV7-9	TRBJ1-1	14	CASSIQTDNTEAFF
TRBV19	TRBJ2-7	15	CASSTMTSGSYEQYF
TRBV9	TRBJ2-5	15	CASSLGTSGTETQYF
TRBV6-5	TRBJ2-3	16	CASSRRSGGNLDTQYF
TRBV7-8	TRBJ2-1	16	CASSYAAGSSYNEQFF
TRBV3-1	TRBJ1-4	15	CASSQGGNTNEKLFF